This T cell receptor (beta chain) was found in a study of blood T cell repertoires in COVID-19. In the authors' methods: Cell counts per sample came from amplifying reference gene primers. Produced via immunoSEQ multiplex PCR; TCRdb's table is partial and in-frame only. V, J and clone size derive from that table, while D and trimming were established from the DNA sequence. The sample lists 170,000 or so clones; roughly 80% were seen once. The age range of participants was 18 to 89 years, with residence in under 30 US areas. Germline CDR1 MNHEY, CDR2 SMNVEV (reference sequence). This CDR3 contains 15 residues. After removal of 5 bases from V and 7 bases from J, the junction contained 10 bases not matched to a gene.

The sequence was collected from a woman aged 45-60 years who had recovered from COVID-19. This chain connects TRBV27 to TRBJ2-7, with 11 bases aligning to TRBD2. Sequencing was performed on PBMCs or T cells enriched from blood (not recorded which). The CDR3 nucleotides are TGTGCCAGCAGTCCGACTAGCGGGGTCATGGCGGAGCAGTACTTC. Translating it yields CASSPTSGVMAEQYF.